This T cell receptor (beta chain) was obtained from a study of PD-1 blockade in classical Hodgkin lymphoma. CDR1 and CDR2 (germline): SGHTA, FQGTGA. V was clipped by 5 bases and J by 5 bases, with 13 bases between them. This CDR3 comprises 14 residues. Exposure to brentuximab vedotin varied, and each patient had relapsed following autologous stem cell transplantation. Profiled with immunoSEQ multiplex PCR; TCRdb holds only in-frame clones, not every one. The sample records approximately 89,000 clones, roughly 88% being singletons. Here the sequenced sample was peripheral blood mononuclear cells (PBMCs), taken at baseline. The rearrangement links TRBV7-3 to TRBJ2-1, with D unresolved. The TCR sequence derives from a human donor with classical Hodgkin lymphoma. The CDR3 protein is CASSPSGPHNEQFF. The CDR3, as DNA: TGTGCCAGCAGCCCATCCGGGCCGCACAATGAGCAGTTCTTC.